The rows below give T cell receptor beta chains drawn from one sample of a study of patients and donors after allogeneic stem cell transplantation. Each CDR3 protein gets one entry after TCRdb re-called the RT-PCR reads with MiXCR. The table shows 410,000 or so distinct CDR3 sequences, with approximately 16% occurring only once. Sequencing was carried out using blood, either unsorted or a sorted T cell fraction (not recorded which). These receptors all stem from a human donor who was either an allogeneic HSCT recipient or a stem cell or donor lymphocyte infusion donor (not recorded which). It is not recorded whose cells these are; they may come from a transplant donor. Each CDR3 is given with its conserved first and last residue. A D gene is named only where the DNA matches it firmly. Part of the rows lack a size; the others show once, few, many or a class for expanded clones.

>TRBD2|TRBJ2-3|TRBV20-1|NA
TGCAGTGCTACTAGCGGGGGGTACACAGATACGCAGTATTTT
CSATSGGYTDTQYF
>NA|TRBJ2-5|TRBV7-9|NA
TGTGCCAGCAGCTGGGACTTGGGAGAGACCCAGTACTTC
CASSWDLGETQYF
>NA|TRBJ2-7|TRBV29-1|NA
TGCAGCGTTGCAAGCGAGCAGTACTTC
CSVASEQYF
>NA|TRBJ2-2|TRBV29-1|NA
TGCAGCGTTTATGACGGGGAGCTGTTTTTT
CSVYDGELFF
>NA|TRBJ1-2|TRBV12-3/TRBV12-4|many
TGTGCCAGCAGTTTCGGACAGTACTATGGCTACACCTTC
CASSFGQYYGYTF
>NA|TRBJ1-1|TRBV12-3/TRBV12-4|NA
TGTGCCAGCAGGGATCCGGGGACTGAAGCTTTCTTT
CASRDPGTEAFF
>TRBD1|TRBJ2-2|TRBV19|few
TGTGCCAGTAGTGACCCCGGGACAGGGGCCACCGGGGAGCTGTTTTTT
CASSDPGTGATGELFF
>TRBD2|TRBJ2-4|TRBV29-1|NA
TGCAGCGTGTCGGGAGGACGAGCCAAAAACATTCAGTACTTC
CSVSGGRAKNIQYF
>NA|TRBJ2-1|TRBV11-3|NA
TGTGCCAGCAGCTTAGATGGGGGAGTGGTGAATGAGCAGTTCTTC
CASSLDGGVVNEQFF
>TRBD1|TRBJ2-5|TRBV4-2|NA
TGTGCCAGCAGCCATGAAACAGGGGGCACAGAGACCCAGTACTTC
CASSHETGGTETQYF
>NA|TRBJ2-5|TRBV7-9|NA
TGTGCCAGCAGCTCAAACGGGGGACCCGCCCACTTC
CASSSNGGPAHF
>TRBD1|TRBJ1-6|TRBV11-2|few
TGTGCCAGCAGCTTAGTACCCCGGACAGGGACTACCTATAATTCACCCCTCCACTTT
CASSLVPRTGTTYNSPLHF
>NA|TRBJ2-5|TRBV5-1|few
TGCGCCAGCAGCTTGCCGGGTGGGAAGACCCAGTACTTC
CASSLPGGKTQYF
>NA|TRBJ2-1|TRBV7-9|many
TGTGCCAGCAGCTTATTTGAGTTCTTC
CASSLFEFF
>TRBD2|TRBJ2-1|TRBV27|few
TGTGCCAGCAGTTTGTGGGAGGGATACAATGAGCAGTTCTTC
CASSLWEGYNEQFF
>TRBD2|TRBJ2-2|TRBV19|few
TGTGCCAGTAAACTAGCGGGAGGGCCTTCCCCCGGGGAGCTGTTTTTT
CASKLAGGPSPGELFF
>NA|TRBJ1-4|TRBV6-5|NA
TGTGCCAGCACCAGGGGAGATGAAAAACTGTTTTTT
CASTRGDEKLFF
>NA|TRBJ1-2|TRBV20-1|NA
TGCAGTGCTAGCCCACAGGGTGGCTACACCTTC
CSASPQGGYTF
>TRBD2|TRBJ2-7|TRBV27|NA
TGTGCCAGCAGTTCCCGGACTAGCGGGAGAGCGCTGAGGTCCTACGAGCAGTACTTC
CASSSRTSGRALRSYEQYF
>NA|TRBJ2-3|TRBV18|few
TGTGCCAGCTCACCCCCTTACACAGATACGCAGTATTTT
CASSPPYTDTQYF
>NA|TRBJ2-3|TRBV7-9|few
TGTGCCAGCAGCTTAATGCGTTTT
CASSLMRF
>TRBD1|TRBJ1-5|TRBV28|few
TGTGCCAGCAACCCCGGACAGGTTAGGAATCAGCCCCAGCATTTT
CASNPGQVRNQPQHF
>NA|TRBJ1-2|TRBV25-1|many
TGTGCCAGCAGTGAAAGGGGAGTCATCTATGGCTACACCTTC
CASSERGVIYGYTF
>TRBD1|TRBJ2-3|TRBV6-5|NA
TGTGCCAGCAGTTACGCCCGGGACAGGCCGTCTAGCACAGATACGCAGTATTTT
CASSYARDRPSSTDTQYF
>TRBD1|TRBJ1-2|TRBV5-1|few
TGCGCCAGCAGCCGGGACAGGGGCGTCTATGGCTACACCTTC
CASSRDRGVYGYTF
>NA|TRBJ2-5|TRBV29-1|few
TGCAGCGTTGATGGGGCAGAGCCTCTTGAGACCCAGTACTTC
CSVDGAEPLETQYF
>NA|TRBJ1-2|TRBV29-1|NA
TGTATCGTGGGCACAGGGAGGGTTGGCTACACCTTC
CIVGTGRVGYTF
>NA|TRBJ1-5|TRBV12-3/TRBV12-4|many
TGTGCCAGCAGTCCTCCCCATCAGCCCCAGCATTTT
CASSPPHQPQHF